One and the same sample provided the 14 T cell receptor beta chains below, sequenced in a study of blood T cells in healthy people across ages. Alongside a J-beta primer mix, a sample-barcoded 5' primer served in a second PCR lasting about 7 to 12 cycles. Via MiXCR, TCRdb re-called the 5' RACE reads, giving one row per CDR3 protein. The data show over a million distinct CDR3 sequences, with roughly 43% seen just once and 4% held by the top ten. Sample: blood. Receptor source: a woman between 18 and 29 years old in good health.

This clonotype was observed a few times. This chain connects TRBV20-1 to TRBJ2-3, with TRBD2 identical over 7 bases. The CDR3 sequence is 14 residues long. Looked up from germline, CDR1 is DFQATT and CDR2 is SNEGSKA (reference sequence). V gave up 1 base and J gave up 1 base; unmatched junction bases: 2. For the CDR3, the DNA is TGCAGTGCTAGAGCTAGCGGCGGCACAGATACGCAGTATTTT. Amino acids: CSARASGGTDTQYF.

The chain has TRBV12-3 or TRBV12-4 and TRBJ1-5, with TRBD1 matching 10 bases. V was clipped by 4 bases and J by 6 bases; unmatched bases: 9. This CDR3 has 16 amino acids. The CDR3 coding sequence is TGTGCCAGCAGTTCGAGGGGACAGGGGAACGCTCAGCCCCAGCATTTT. Residues: CASSSRGQGNAQPQHF.

Comments on this clonotype: The junction departs from the called germline gene at one end, perhaps through a read error. The J gene is TRBJ2-3, the V gene TRBV7-9; D is ambiguous. Germline assignment: CDR1 SEHNR and CDR2 FQNEAQ (reference sequence). The CDR3 has 12 residues. The CDR3 sequence: CASRTGTDTQCF. The DNA of the CDR3 is TGTGCCAGCCGAACTGGCACAGATACGCAGTGTTTT.

The CDR3 loop is CASSSLTSGPYEQYF. The DNA of the CDR3 is TGTGCCAGCAGCTCCTTGACTAGCGGGCCGTACGAGCAGTACTTC. The rearrangement joins TRBV11-2 to TRBJ2-7, with 10 bases aligning to TRBD2. The CDR3 loop spans 15 amino acids. Germline CDR1 and CDR2: SGHAT and FQNNGV. Trimming at V came to 4 bases and at J to 4 bases, leaving 7 bases not matched to a gene.

This clonotype showed up just a few times. CDR3 coding DNA: TGCAGTGCTCAACTAGGCGGCTACGAGCAGTACTTC. Its protein product is CSAQLGGYEQYF. The chain joins TRBV20-1 to TRBJ2-7; possible D gene TRBD2, 5 bases. CDR1 is DFQATT and CDR2 is SNEGSKA in the germline V gene (reference sequence). The CDR3 spans 12 residues. V was trimmed by 5 bases and J by 3 bases, leaving 11 bases between them.

Only a few counts were recorded for this clonotype. V and J are TRBV20-1 and TRBJ1-5; the D is unclear. CDR3 size: 15 residues. V lost 2 bases and J 0 bases, leaving 11 bases between the germline ends. The germline V gene encodes CDR1 DFQATT and CDR2 SNEGSKA (reference sequence). The CDR3 protein is CSARYGEISNQPQHF. The CDR3 DNA follows: TGCAGTGCTAGATATGGAGAAATTAGCAATCAGCCCCAGCATTTT.

The gene calls are TRBV7-9 and TRBJ2-3; a weak D match, TRBD2 (6 bases). Trimming shortened V by 1 base and J by 6 bases, and 14 bases separated the two germline ends. CDR1 SEHNR and CDR2 FQNEAQ come from the germline V gene (reference sequence). This CDR3 is 15 amino acids long. CDR3 in DNA: TGTGCCAGCAGCTTAGATGCGGGGCCTCGCGATACGCAGTATTTT. It is translated as CASSLDAGPRDTQYF.

This chain joins TRBV20-1 and TRBJ2-1; D may correspond to TRBD1 or TRBD2 (7 bases each). Germline lookup yields CDR1 DFQATT and CDR2 SNEGSKA (reference sequence). Trimming removed 3 bases at V and 4 bases at J, with 16 bases between. The CDR3 totals 15 residues. CDR3 DNA sequence: TGCAGTGCTAGGGGACAGCGGGACCAATACAATGAGCAGTTCTTC. It is translated as CSARGQRDQYNEQFF.

This clonotype was seen only once. The gene calls are TRBV5-6 and TRBJ2-1; D unclear. The CDR3 is 16 amino acids. Trimming stripped 0 bases from V and 1 base from J, with 11 bases between. Germline-derived CDR1 and CDR2 are SGHDT and YYEEEE. For the CDR3, the DNA is TGTGCCAGCAGCTTGGGTCCTGGATGGTCCTACAATGAGCAGTTCTTC. Translation gives CASSLGPGWSYNEQFF.

This clonotype appeared a few times. This chain links TRBV12-3 or TRBV12-4 with TRBJ1-5, with 10 positions matching TRBD1. The trim removed 6 bases at V and 11 bases at J, leaving 10 bases unmatched. This CDR3 is 14 amino acids long. The CDR3, as DNA: TGTGCCAGCAGCCCGGGACAGGGGAAAAGGGCCCAGCATTTT. Translation gives CASSPGQGKRAQHF.

In this sample, this clonotype turned up a few times. This chain connects TRBV24-1 to TRBJ2-3; 10 bases map to TRBD1. The CDR3 runs to 18 residues. The V and J ends lost 4 bases and 6 bases, in that order; junction bases with no gene match: 15. CDR1 and CDR2 (germline): KGHDR, SFDVKD. The CDR3 nucleotides are TGTGCCACCAGTGACGCATCGGGAAGACAGGGGGCGTGGGATACGCAGTATTTT. Translation: CATSDASGRQGAWDTQYF.

This clonotype showed up just a few times. A junction boundary mismatches the germline segment, possibly from a read error. V and J are TRBV18 and TRBJ2-7; D is perhaps TRBD1 or TRBD2 (6 bases each). Per the germline V gene, CDR1 is KGHSH and CDR2 is LQKENI. The CDR3 loop spans 14 amino acids. The CDR3 DNA follows: TGTGCCAGCTTAGGGGGACTGAGCTCCTACGAGCGGTACTTC. This sequence encodes CASLGGLSSYERYF.

CDR3 bases: TGTGCCACCAGTGATCCCCAGGGGCATCAAGAGACCCAGTACTTC. Protein: CATSDPQGHQETQYF. The chain carries TRBV24-1 and TRBJ2-5, with D perhaps TRBD1 (6 bases). The germline V and J ends were trimmed by 3 bases and 2 bases, with 12 bases remaining between them. Germline lookup yields CDR1 KGHDR and CDR2 SFDVKD. The CDR3 has 15 amino acids.

This chain connects TRBV20-1 to TRBJ2-5, with a weak D call TRBD2 (6 bases). Trimming stripped 4 bases from V and 3 bases from J, with 12 bases between. CDR1 and CDR2 from the germline V gene are DFQATT and SNEGSKA (reference sequence). The CDR3 consists of 13 residues. The CDR3 here is CSANGGVEETQYF. The DNA of the CDR3 is TGCAGTGCTAACGGGGGAGTGGAAGAGACCCAGTACTTC.